The 12 T cell receptor beta chains in this list originate from one sample, sequenced in a study of blood T cell repertoires in COVID-19. Libraries were prepared by immunoSEQ multiplex PCR; TCRdb keeps only in-frame clonotypes and omits some of them. The table has 45,000 or so clones, around 82% seen once; the top ten hold approximately 15%. Source material: peripheral blood. All receptors derive from a human donor in a cohort sampled during active COVID-19.

The chain recombines TRBV9 with TRBJ2-3; 11 bases agree with TRBD2. Per the germline V gene, CDR1 is SGDLS and CDR2 is YYNGEE. V gave up 3 bases and J gave up 3 bases; unmatched junction bases: 3. The CDR3 has 15 amino acids. The CDR3 nucleotides read TGTGCCAGCAGCGCTTCTAGCGGGAGGACAGATACGCAGTATTTT. Protein product: CASSASSGRTDTQYF.

This chain uses TRBV30 with TRBJ1-5; tentatively, D is TRBD1 (5 bases). V lost 2 bases, J lost 4 bases, and 15 bases lay in between. This CDR3 is built from 15 residues. Per germline, CDR1 GTSNPN and CDR2 SVGIG (reference sequence). CDR3 nucleotide sequence: TGTGCCTGGAGTACCACAGGACCGGTAAATCAGCCCCAGCATTTT. Its translation is CAWSTTGPVNQPQHF.

This rearrangement joins TRBV7-9 to TRBJ2-3, with D perhaps TRBD2 (6 bases). Germline lookup yields CDR1 SEHNR and CDR2 FQNEAQ (reference sequence). V lost 5 bases, J lost 2 bases, and 11 bases lay in between. This CDR3 spans 14 amino acids. The chain's CDR3 is CASSQGLHTDTQYF. The CDR3 DNA reads TGTGCCAGCAGCCAGGGACTGCACACAGATACGCAGTATTTT.

The chain links TRBV28 to TRBJ1-3, with a possible D match to TRBD1 (5 bases). Deletions cut 7 bases from V and 4 bases from J, with 17 bases between. The CDR3 has 15 amino acids. Germline CDR1 reads MDHEN; CDR2 reads SYDVKM. CDR3 bases: TGTGCCAGCACCATGGGACTGCCTCTGGGAAACACCATATATTTT. Its protein product is CASTMGLPLGNTIYF.

This clone was counted a few times. The rearrangement uses TRBV12-3 or TRBV12-4 and TRBJ1-1; no definite D call. This CDR3 is built from 11 residues. The V end was cut by 5 bases, the J end by 2 bases, with 3 bases between. This CDR3 reads CASSQNTEAFF. CDR3 sequence (DNA): TGTGCCAGCAGTCAAAACACTGAAGCTTTCTTT.

This clone was seen only a few times. The chain links TRBV30 to TRBJ2-7, with 7 bases identical to TRBD1. With 5 bases clipped from V and 5 bases from J, the junction kept 9 bases outside the gene matches. CDR3 length equals 13 residues. CDR1 is GTSNPN, CDR2 SVGIG, per germline (reference sequence). CDR3 sequence (DNA): TGTGCCTGGGAACCCGGGACAGTAAACGAGCAGTACTTC. Amino acids: CAWEPGTVNEQYF.

This clone was recorded a few times. V usage is TRBV7-9 and J usage is TRBJ1-4; D is undetermined. Trimming cost V 1 base and J 4 bases, with 10 bases left between them. The CDR3 length is 15 residues. Germline V gives CDR1 SEHNR, CDR2 FQNEAQ (reference sequence). CDR3 loop: CASSLVGTGNEKLFF. The CDR3 DNA sequence: TGTGCCAGCAGCTTAGTTGGTACGGGTAATGAAAAACTGTTTTTT.

The V call is TRBV7-2, the J call TRBJ1-5; 9 nucleotides align to TRBD1. The junction had 9 bases not matched to a gene; V was cut back by 1 base and J by 11 bases. Looked up from germline, CDR1 is SGHTA and CDR2 is FQGNSA. The CDR3 contains 15 residues. CDR3: CASSLGTGAGGAQHF. Here the CDR3 DNA reads TGTGCCAGCAGCTTAGGGACAGGGGCAGGAGGGGCCCAGCATTTT.

V gene TRBV5-4 combines with J gene TRBJ2-3; possibly TRBD2 for D (6 bases). Germline CDR1 is SGHNT and CDR2 is YYREEE (reference sequence). This CDR3 is built from 15 residues. Between the trimmed V and J ends, which lost 6 bases and 4 bases, there was a span of 18 bases. The CDR3 spells CASTSAGSWADTQYF. In DNA, the CDR3 is TGTGCCAGCACCTCCGCGGGATCCTGGGCAGATACGCAGTATTTT.

This chain connects TRBV27 to TRBJ1-1; D gene unclear. CDR3 length: 13 residues. The V end was cut by 2 bases, the J end by 4 bases, with 8 bases between. Germline loops: CDR1 MNHEY, CDR2 SMNVEV (reference sequence). DNA of the CDR3: TGTGCCAGCAGTTTAGAGAGGTTCACTGAAGCTTTCTTT. This sequence encodes CASSLERFTEAFF.

CDR3 region: CASRIRQGKGNTIYF. The CDR3 DNA sequence: TGTGCCAGCAGAATACGACAGGGAAAAGGAAACACCATATATTTT. The chain uses TRBV11-2 and TRBJ1-3, with 7 bases that match TRBD1. The CDR3 extends over 15 amino acids. Germline lookup yields CDR1 SGHAT and CDR2 FQNNGV. After removal of 6 bases from V and 4 bases from J, the junction contained 9 bases not matched to a gene.

The chain has TRBV4-2 and TRBJ1-2; D might be TRBD1 (5 bases). V lost 0 bases and J 4 bases, leaving 15 bases between the germline ends. The CDR3 is 16 residues long. Per germline, CDR1 LGHNA and CDR2 YNFKEQ. Here the CDR3 reads CASSQDLQGLGYGYTF. The CDR3 bases are TGTGCCAGCAGCCAAGATCTTCAGGGTCTGGGCTATGGCTACACCTTC.